The subject of this entry is one T cell receptor beta chain. Its antigen is undetermined. This entry belongs to a study of OX40 agonist ivuxolimab in advanced cancers. Overall study context: Three patients, one with hepatocellular carcinoma and two with cutaneous melanoma, achieved partial responses.

The germline V gene encodes CDR1 MNHNS and CDR2 SASEGT. The CDR3 is made up of 15 amino acids. Losses at the gene ends were 4 bases for V and 3 bases for J; bases not matched to a gene: 5. If patients had autoimmune disease history or systemic immunosuppression, they were excluded. Sequencing used immunoSEQ multiplex PCR; TCRdb keeps in-frame clones, though not all of them. The table records tens of thousands of clones, roughly nine tenths of them present only once. Points from the study as a whole: CD4+ T cells averaged fewer expanded clones than CD8+ T cells.

The TCR originated in an adult with an advanced solid tumor such as melanoma, head and neck, liver or kidney cancer. The chain carries TRBV6-1 and TRBJ2-7; 11 bases line up with TRBD2. This specimen was CD4+ or CD8+ T cells sorted from blood, taken in a trial of the OX40 agonist ivuxolimab. CDR3: CASSVALAGGYEQYF. The CDR3 nucleotides read TGTGCCAGCAGTGTGGCGCTAGCGGGGGGCTACGAGCAGTACTTC.